This is a list of T cell receptor beta chains from one sample in a study of T cell responses to AZD1222 COVID-19 vaccine. The method was immunoSEQ multiplex PCR; TCRdb's version includes in-frame clones alone and lacks a portion of them. The sample has roughly 180,000 clones, roughly nine tenths seen once; the top ten hold 1.5% to 2%. The input for sequencing was peripheral blood, taken on day 0 of AZD1222 vaccination. These TCRs come from an adult in good health. Each CDR3 is given with its conserved first and last residue. The order of the fields is clone size, D gene, V gene, J gene, CDR3 length, CDR3 protein, CDR3 DNA. D genes are given only for firm matches. Not all rows give a size; the values are once, few, many and, for expanded clones, a class.

.	TRBD1	TRBV28	TRBJ1-2	11	CAATRQGGYTF	TGTGCCGCGACGAGACAGGGTGGCTACACCTTC
.	TRBD2	TRBV4-1	TRBJ2-7	17	CASSPEPGSGSGYEQYF	TGCGCCAGCAGCCCCGAACCGGGTAGCGGGAGCGGGTACGAGCAGTACTTC
few	.	TRBV6-5	TRBJ1-2	14	CASSSTGSGYGYTF	TGTGCCAGCAGTTCCACAGGGTCAGGCTATGGCTACACCTTC
.	.	TRBV18	TRBJ2-1	15	CASSPPGQTYNEQFF	TGTGCCAGCTCACCACCAGGGCAGACTTACAATGAGCAGTTCTTC
.	TRBD2	TRBV9	TRBJ2-5	16	CASSPVPSGIQETQYF	TGTGCCAGCAGCCCGGTTCCTAGCGGGATACAAGAGACCCAGTACTTC
.	.	TRBV5-6	TRBJ2-7	12	CASSFGPYEQYF	TGTGCCAGCAGCTTTGGACCCTACGAGCAGTACTTC
few	.	TRBV9	TRBJ2-3	14	CASSIRDVPDTQYF	TGTGCCAGCAGCATACGGGACGTCCCAGATACGCAGTATTTT
.	TRBD1	TRBV27	TRBJ2-5	15	CASSFRQGELETQYF	TGTGCCAGCAGTTTCCGACAGGGGGAGTTAGAGACCCAGTACTTC
.	TRBD1	TRBV24-1	TRBJ2-1	15	CATSDSTGDVRAQFF	TGTGCCACCAGTGATTCGACAGGGGATGTGCGCGCGCAGTTCTTC
.	TRBD1	TRBV18	TRBJ1-1	15	CASSPPIRGGTEAFF	TGTGCCAGCTCACCCCCCATCAGGGGGGGCACTGAAGCTTTCTTT
.	.	TRBV3-1/TRBV3-2	TRBJ1-1	16	CASSPTGHTLNTEAFF	TGTGCCAGCAGCCCCACGGGACATACGCTGAACACTGAAGCTTTCTTT
.	TRBD1	TRBV6-6	TRBJ1-1	18	CASSPPLPGQGADAEAFF	TGTGCCAGCAGTCCCCCCCTTCCGGGACAGGGGGCGGATGCTGAAGCTTTCTTT
.	.	TRBV6-4	TRBJ2-2	18	CASSERAQPLPNTGELFF	TGTGCCAGCAGTGAACGAGCGCAACCTCTCCCGAACACCGGGGAGCTGTTTTTT
.	TRBD1	TRBV19	TRBJ1-1	13	CASGQGMNTEAFF	TGTGCCAGTGGACAGGGGATGAACACTGAAGCTTTCTTT
.	TRBD1	TRBV20-1	TRBJ2-1	11	CSARRQGGQFF	TGCAGTGCTAGACGACAGGGGGGGCAGTTCTTC
.	TRBD2	TRBV7-2	TRBJ2-1	14	CASSVAGLGNEQFF	TGTGCCAGCAGCGTAGCGGGACTAGGAAATGAGCAGTTCTTC
.	.	TRBV7-2	TRBJ2-1	14	CASSPRRTPNEQFF	TGTGCCAGCAGCCCTCGTAGGACTCCTAATGAGCAGTTCTTC
few	.	TRBV11-2	TRBJ2-3	16	CASSETGRGWADTQYF	TGTGCCAGCAGCGAAACAGGGAGAGGTTGGGCAGATACGCAGTATTTT
once	.	TRBV24-1	TRBJ2-7	12	CATSDGLYEQYF	TGTGCCACCAGTGATGGCCTCTACGAGCAGTACTTC
.	.	TRBV3-1/TRBV3-2	TRBJ1-3	14	CASSQDRGPNTIYF	TGTGCCAGCAGCCAAGACAGGGGACCAAACACCATATATTTT
.	.	TRBV10-1	TRBJ1-2	13	CASSVRAAEGYTF	TGCGCCAGCAGTGTGAGGGCGGCAGAGGGCTACACCTTC
.	TRBD2	TRBV27	TRBJ2-1	15	CASSLERGPYNEQFF	TGTGCCAGCAGTCTCGAGCGGGGGCCCTACAATGAGCAGTTCTTC
.	.	TRBV5-4	TRBJ2-7	14	CASSADSISYEQYF	TGTGCCAGCAGCGCGGACAGCATCTCCTACGAGCAGTACTTC
.	TRBD1	TRBV4-1	TRBJ2-5	14	CASSLDRGQETQYF	TGCGCCAGCAGCCTTGACAGGGGACAAGAGACCCAGTACTTC
.	TRBD1	TRBV30	TRBJ1-1	18	CAWSRGGTGPLLGTEAFF	TGTGCCTGGAGTAGGGGGGGGACAGGGCCCCTCCTCGGCACTGAAGCTTTCTTT
.	TRBD2	TRBV7-9	TRBJ2-3	17	CASSLASPLAGGDTQYF	TGTGCCAGCAGCTTAGCATCCCCGCTAGCGGGAGGTGATACGCAGTATTTT
.	.	TRBV6-5	TRBJ2-7	13	CASSYSDSYEQYF	TGTGCCAGCAGTTATAGCGACTCCTACGAGCAGTACTTC
.	.	TRBV4-3	TRBJ1-1	13	CASKTTVNTEAFF	TGCGCCAGCAAAACTACGGTGAACACTGAAGCTTTCTTT
.	TRBD1	TRBV7-2	TRBJ1-3	17	CASSPTGGSYSGNTIYF	TGTGCCAGCAGCCCCACAGGGGGCTCGTACTCTGGAAACACCATATATTTT
.	.	TRBV2	TRBJ1-2	14	CASSEGGGFYGYTF	TGTGCCAGCAGTGAAGGGGGCGGATTCTATGGCTACACCTTC
.	TRBD2	TRBV4-3	TRBJ2-1	17	CASSRVVAGGPGNEQFF	TGCGCCAGCAGCCGAGTGGTAGCGGGAGGGCCTGGCAATGAGCAGTTCTTC
.	TRBD1	TRBV7-2	TRBJ2-7	16	CASSMQGTGILDEQYF	TGTGCCAGCAGTATGCAGGGGACAGGGATCCTCGACGAGCAGTACTTC
.	.	TRBV5-4	TRBJ1-1	13	CASSLGRNTEAFF	TGTGCCAGCAGCCTTGGCCGGAACACTGAAGCTTTCTTT
.	.	TRBV18	TRBJ1-4	14	CASSPRDYREKLFF	TGTGCCAGCTCACCACGTGACTATAGGGAAAAACTGTTTTTT
once	TRBD2	TRBV5-1	TRBJ2-5	17	CASSSGLAGGYQETQYF	TGCGCCAGCAGCTCCGGACTAGCGGGGGGGTACCAAGAGACCCAGTACTTC
.	.	TRBV19	TRBJ1-5	12	CASRGTDQPQHF	TGTGCCAGTAGAGGCACCGATCAGCCCCAGCATTTT
.	.	TRBV27	TRBJ1-2	11	CASSSQGVYTF	TGTGCCAGCAGTTCTCAGGGCGTCTACACCTTC
.	.	TRBV5-4	TRBJ1-4	16	CASSASFPATNEKLFF	TGTGCCAGCAGCGCCTCTTTTCCTGCAACTAATGAAAAACTGTTTTTT
.	.	TRBV18	TRBJ1-3	14	CASSPPFTIDTIYF	TGTGCCAGCTCACCACCGTTCACCATAGACACCATATATTTT
.	.	TRBV5-1	TRBJ1-1	15	CASSLSVAANTEAFF	TGCGCCAGCAGCTTGAGCGTGGCAGCTAACACTGAAGCTTTCTTT
.	TRBD1	TRBV7-2	TRBJ1-6	15	CASSLTQGAESPLHF	TGTGCCAGCAGCCTAACACAGGGGGCGGAATCACCCCTCCACTTT
.	TRBD1	TRBV19	TRBJ1-5	17	CASSIDRGQNSNQPQHF	TGTGCCAGTAGTATAGATCGGGGACAGAATAGCAATCAGCCCCAGCATTTT
.	TRBD1	TRBV3-1/TRBV3-2	TRBJ2-5	15	CASSQWDRGQETQYF	TGTGCCAGCAGCCAATGGGACAGGGGGCAAGAGACCCAGTACTTC
.	TRBD1	TRBV5-4	TRBJ1-1	15	CASSPKRQGWTEAFF	TGTGCCAGCAGCCCTAAACGACAGGGTTGGACTGAAGCTTTCTTT